The present TCR beta chain was sequenced within a study of cytomegalovirus exposure and HLA in healthy donors. Primers: 60 Vbeta forward and 13 Jbeta reverse. TCRdb keeps only in-frame clones here, not all; method: immunoSEQ multiplex PCR. This sample carries 55,000 to 65,000 clones, around 77% of them seen once, and the ten largest clones take about 3.6%. The CDR3 runs 13 residues. CDR1 and CDR2 (germline): KGHSH, LQKENI. V was shortened by 3 bases and J by 6 bases, with 9 bases between the two germline ends. Source material: PBMCs. The chain combines TRBV18 with TRBJ1-5; D not certain. The receptor's source is a woman between 35 and 50 years old in good health and CMV-seropositive. This CDR3 reads CASSPGVGQPQHF. In DNA form, the CDR3 reads TGTGCCAGCTCACCCGGGGTTGGTCAGCCCCAGCATTTT.